One and the same sample provided the 25 T cell receptor beta chains below, sequenced in a study of OX40 agonist ivuxolimab in advanced cancers. Generated by immunoSEQ multiplex PCR, the TCRdb table keeps only in-frame clones and is missing some. The table records approximately 38,000 clones, roughly 82% of them present only once. The material was CD4+ or CD8+ T cells sorted from blood, obtained in a trial of the OX40 agonist ivuxolimab. These receptors all stem from an adult with an advanced solid tumor such as melanoma, head and neck, liver or kidney cancer.

The chain recombines TRBV29-1 with TRBJ2-1; 15 bases are a match to TRBD2. The CDR3 length is 15 residues. Germline trimming cut 4 bases from V and 4 bases from J; bases unmatched to any gene: 2. CDR1 is SQVTM, CDR2 ANQGSEA, per germline. The CDR3 is CSVVGTSGRYNEQFF. In DNA form, the CDR3 reads TGCAGCGTTGTAGGGACTAGCGGGAGGTACAATGAGCAGTTCTTC.

The V call is TRBV27, the J call TRBJ2-1; the D call may be TRBD1 or TRBD2 (5 bases each). The CDR3 contains 12 residues. Looked up from germline, CDR1 is MNHEY and CDR2 is SMNVEV (reference sequence). With 2 bases removed from V and 10 bases from J, the gap between germline ends came to 9 bases. CDR3 coding DNA: TGTGCCAGCAGTTTAGGGGGTCGGGAGCAGTTCTTC. Translated, it gives CASSLGGREQFF.

The chain is built from TRBV7-6 and TRBJ1-2, with 10 positions matching TRBD1. Looked up from germline, CDR1 is SGHVS and CDR2 is FNYEAQ. This CDR3 region has 15 residues. The J segment lost 2 bases and the V segment lost 5 bases, leaving 5 bases of the junction unmatched. The CDR3 nucleotides are TGTGCCAGCAGCGCGGGACAGGGGATGAACTATGGCTACACCTTC. Translating gives CASSAGQGMNYGYTF. The variable domain in full, with the rest retrieved from reference TRBV7-6 and TRBJ1-2, is GAGVSQSPRYKVTKRGQDVALRCDPISGHVSLYWYRQALGQGPEFLTYFNYEAQQDKSGLPNDRFSAERPEGSISTLTIQRTEQRDSAMYRCASSAGQGMNYGYTFGSGTRLTVV.

The chain combines TRBV5-1 with TRBJ2-5; D is unresolved. Germline-derived CDR1 and CDR2 are SGHRS and YFSETQ. Trimming removed 0 bases from V and 4 bases from J, with 7 bases in between. The CDR3 spans 13 residues. The CDR3 region is CASSLGLGETQYF. In DNA, the CDR3 is TGCGCCAGCAGCTTGGGGCTTGGAGAGACCCAGTACTTC. Full variable domain (rest looked up from reference TRBV5-1 and TRBJ2-5): KAGVTQTPRYLIKTRGQQVTLSCSPISGHRSVSWYQQTPGQGLQFLFEYFSETQRNKGNFPGRFSGRQFSNSRSEMNVSTLELGDSALYLCASSLGLGETQYFGPGTRLLVL.

The rearrangement joins TRBV30 to TRBJ2-7, with 10 positions matching TRBD2. With V trimmed by 7 bases and J by 0 bases, 3 bases remained unmatched. CDR3 length: 13 residues. From germline, CDR1 is GTSNPN and CDR2 SVGIG (reference sequence). The CDR3 DNA is TGTGCCTTTACTAGCGGGATCTCCTACGAGCAGTACTTC. Translation gives CAFTSGISYEQYF.

This sequence joins TRBV7-2 and TRBJ1-1; D might be TRBD1 (5 bases). The CDR3 length is 13 residues. CDR1 is SGHTA and CDR2 is FQGNSA in the germline V gene. V was cut by 1 base and J by 8 bases, with 11 bases left in between. The CDR3 DNA reads TGTGCCAGCAGCTTAGTAGGGACTGTGGAAGCTTTCTTT. Its translation is CASSLVGTVEAFF.

V gene TRBV7-2 combines with J gene TRBJ2-7, with 10 bases fitting TRBD2. V lost 3 bases, J lost 4 bases, and 3 bases stayed unmatched. The germline gives CDR1 SGHTA, CDR2 FQGNSA. The CDR3 has 14 amino acids. The CDR3, as DNA: TGTGCCAGCAGCTTCTCTAGCGGGAGTTACGAGCAGTACTTC. Its protein product is CASSFSSGSYEQYF.

The chain joins TRBV5-1 to TRBJ2-7; 7 bases map to TRBD1. Trimming took 4 bases from V and 0 from J; bases not matched to a gene: 7. Germline V gene sequence: CDR1 SGHRS, CDR2 YFSETQ. The CDR3 is 15 residues long. CDR3 amino acids: CASSTDRVYSYEQYF. CDR3 bases: TGCGCCAGCAGCACCGACAGGGTTTACTCCTACGAGCAGTACTTC.

The chain couples TRBV12-5 to TRBJ2-5, with no clear D. V lost 6 bases, J lost 5 bases, and 13 bases lay in between. The CDR3 is 13 residues long. Germline V CDR1 and CDR2: LGHNT, FRNRAP. The CDR3 protein is CASGDGGSETQYF. CDR3 nucleotides: TGTGCTAGTGGGGACGGTGGGTCTGAGACCCAGTACTTC.

CDR3 coding DNA: TGTGCCAGCAGCCCCTCGGGGGCAGATGGAAACACCATATATTTT. This encodes CASSPSGADGNTIYF. The chain uses TRBV7-9 and TRBJ1-3, with D perhaps matching TRBD1 (6 bases). The CDR3 length is 15 residues. Trimming stripped 5 bases from V and 3 bases from J, with 14 bases between. Germline values: CDR1 SEHNR, CDR2 FQNEAQ (reference sequence).

The CDR3 reads CASSWDLGTEAFF. The DNA for the CDR3 is TGTGCCAGCAGCTGGGATCTAGGTACTGAAGCTTTCTTT. This chain uses TRBV6-5 with TRBJ1-1; D is uncertain. Deletions cut 6 bases from V and 5 bases from J, with 13 bases between. In germline, CDR1 is MNHEY, CDR2 SVGAGI. This CDR3 has 13 residues.

This clone was counted a few times. V gene TRBV25-1 combines with J gene TRBJ1-1; D remains unclear. The CDR3 consists of 13 residues. V lost 7 bases to trimming and J lost 11 bases, with 20 bases between them. Germline V gene lookup returns CDR1 MGHDK and CDR2 SYGVNS. CDR3 protein: CASTPGWEGEAFF. The CDR3 DNA reads TGTGCCAGCACCCCAGGCTGGGAGGGCGAGGCTTTCTTT.

This clone was recorded once. This chain connects TRBV18 to TRBJ2-2, with 10 bases lining up with TRBD2. The CDR3 is 16 residues long. Germline V CDR1 and CDR2: KGHSH, LQKENI. V dropped 3 bases and J dropped 5; count of bases not matched to a gene: 6. The CDR3 coding sequence is TGTGCCAGCTCACCCTCCCTAGCGGGAGTGACCGGGGAGCTGTTTTTT. Translated: CASSPSLAGVTGELFF.

The rearrangement joins TRBV7-9 to TRBJ1-6, with unresolved D. V lost 2 bases, J lost 6 bases, and 8 bases lay in between. The length of the CDR3 is 14 residues. Germline loops: CDR1 SEHNR, CDR2 FQNEAQ (reference sequence). DNA of the CDR3: TGTGCCAGCAGCTTATCCGCATCTAATTCACCCCTCCACTTT. This translates into CASSLSASNSPLHF.

The J gene is TRBJ1-3, the V gene TRBV5-1; D unclear. V was shortened by 0 bases and J by 2 bases, with 9 bases between the two germline ends. This CDR3 comprises 15 residues. Germline V lookup: CDR1 SGHRS, CDR2 YFSETQ. CDR3 in amino acids: CASSLAENTGNTIYF. In DNA, the CDR3 is TGCGCCAGCAGCTTGGCCGAGAACACTGGAAACACCATATATTTT.

The V call is TRBV7-9, the J call TRBJ2-1; tentative D call: TRBD2 (5 bases). V lost 8 bases and J 5 bases, leaving 10 bases between the germline ends. The germline gives CDR1 SEHNR, CDR2 FQNEAQ (reference sequence). This CDR3 spans 12 amino acids. Here the CDR3 DNA reads TGTGCCAGCCCTGACTATCACAATGAGCAGTTCTTC. It yields the protein CASPDYHNEQFF.

This chain uses TRBV5-1 with TRBJ2-1; TRBD2 matches 7 bases. Trimming at V came to 2 bases and at J to 4 bases, leaving 9 bases not matched to a gene. This CDR3 is 16 amino acids long. Germline values: CDR1 SGHRS, CDR2 YFSETQ. CDR3 protein: CASSFLGAGLYNEQFF. The CDR3 coding sequence is TGCGCCAGCAGCTTCCTTGGAGCGGGATTATACAATGAGCAGTTCTTC. The entire variable domain, with the rest obtained from reference TRBV5-1 and TRBJ2-1, is as follows: KAGVTQTPRYLIKTRGQQVTLSCSPISGHRSVSWYQQTPGQGLQFLFEYFSETQRNKGNFPGRFSGRQFSNSRSEMNVSTLELGDSALYLCASSFLGAGLYNEQFFGPGTRLTVL.

This clone was picked up one time. The rearrangement joins TRBV7-9 to TRBJ2-3; D possibly matches TRBD1 or TRBD2 (5 bases each). The CDR3 runs to 12 residues. Germline V gives CDR1 SEHNR, CDR2 FQNEAQ (reference sequence). V dropped 8 bases and J dropped 2 bases, with 8 bases sitting between them. The CDR3 protein is CASGGDTDTQYF. The DNA for the CDR3 is TGTGCCAGCGGGGGTGACACAGATACGCAGTATTTT.

The chain recombines TRBV14 with TRBJ1-4; D uncertain. The ends were cut back, 4 bases at V and 0 bases at J, with 12 bases in the middle. The CDR3 sequence is 16 residues long. CDR1 and CDR2 (germline): SGHDN, FVKESK. The CDR3: CASSRTETATNEKLFF. Written as DNA, the CDR3 is TGTGCCAGCAGCCGGACTGAAACAGCAACTAATGAAAAACTGTTTTTT.

CDR3 bases: TGTGCCAGCAGCCCCAGGACCGACTCCTACGAGCAGTACTTC. Translated: CASSPRTDSYEQYF. The J gene is TRBJ2-7, the V gene TRBV13; D uncertain. From germline, CDR1 is PRHDT and CDR2 FYEKMQ (reference sequence). Trimming removed 5 bases from V and 0 bases from J, with 11 bases in between. CDR3 length equals 14 residues.

This sequence joins TRBV14 and TRBJ1-1; unclear D gene. CDR1 and CDR2 from the germline V gene are SGHDN and FVKESK. Trimming shortened V by 1 base and J by 5 bases, and 8 bases separated the two germline ends. The CDR3 has 13 amino acids. Here the CDR3 DNA reads TGTGCCAGCAGCCAAGGTGGTTTTACTGAAGCTTTCTTT. Encoded protein: CASSQGGFTEAFF.

The V gene is TRBV30, the J gene TRBJ2-7; 9 nucleotides align to TRBD1. J was trimmed by 6 bases and V by 3 bases; bases with no gene match: 9. Germline assignment: CDR1 GTSNPN and CDR2 SVGIG (reference sequence). This CDR3 is built from 14 residues. In DNA, the CDR3 is TGTGCCTGGAGAACTCCGGGACAGGGAGGCGAGCAGTACTTC. Translation gives CAWRTPGQGGEQYF.

The chain recombines TRBV7-6 with TRBJ2-5; D uncertain. V lost 3 bases to trimming and J lost 2 bases, with 1 base between them. CDR3 length equals 11 residues. The germline CDR1 and CDR2 sequences are SGHVS and FNYEAQ. Here the CDR3 reads CASSFQETQYF. The CDR3 coding sequence is TGTGCCAGCAGCTTTCAAGAGACCCAGTACTTC.

The chain links TRBV6-6 to TRBJ2-1, with TRBD2 identical over 8 bases. The junction had 4 bases not matched to a gene; V was cut back by 10 bases and J by 2 bases. This CDR3 spans 13 amino acids. The germline CDR1 and CDR2 sequences are MNHNY and SVGAGI (reference sequence). The CDR3 sequence is CAKSSGPYNEQFF. The CDR3 DNA reads as TGTGCCAAGTCTAGCGGGCCCTACAATGAGCAGTTCTTC.

The chain's CDR3 is CAWSAFNSPLHF. DNA for the CDR3: TGTGCCTGGAGTGCTTTTAATTCACCCCTCCACTTT. The chain carries TRBV30 and TRBJ1-6; D is ambiguous. Trimming cost V 1 base and J 6 bases, with 4 bases left between them. The CDR3 loop spans 12 amino acids. Germline V CDR1 and CDR2: GTSNPN, SVGIG (reference sequence).